These 18 T cell receptor beta chains share one sample of origin, sequenced in a study of blood T cell repertoires in COVID-19. Sequencing used immunoSEQ multiplex PCR; TCRdb keeps in-frame clones, though not all of them. The sample includes about 190,000 clones, nearly 90% seen only once; the top ten take 0.62%. Sample: peripheral blood. The receptors derive from a man in his fifties with acute or convalescent COVID-19.

The rearrangement uses TRBV11-2 and TRBJ1-6, with 10 bases aligning to TRBD1. The CDR3 is made up of 17 amino acids. Germline V gene data show CDR1 as SGHAT and CDR2 as FQNNGV. V lost 5 bases to trimming and J lost 0 bases; unmatched junction nucleotides: 4. The CDR3 reads CASSRWTGGSYNSPLHF. The CDR3 coding sequence is TGTGCCAGCAGCCGCTGGACAGGGGGCTCCTATAATTCACCCCTCCACTTT.

The chain links TRBV27 to TRBJ2-6; D is uncertain. V gave up 1 base and J gave up 0 bases, with 7 bases separating them. Germline CDR1 and CDR2: MNHEY and SMNVEV (reference sequence). The CDR3 spans 16 residues. CDR3 residues: CASSLYASSGANVLTF. CDR3 DNA sequence: TGTGCCAGCAGTTTATACGCGAGCTCTGGGGCCAACGTCCTGACTTTC.

In this sample, this clone turned up once. This sequence joins TRBV7-9 and TRBJ2-2; D remains ambiguous. V lost 8 bases and J 7 bases, leaving 14 bases between the germline ends. Per the germline V gene, CDR1 is SEHNR and CDR2 is FQNEAQ (reference sequence). This CDR3 contains 13 residues. The CDR3 region has the DNA TGTGCCAGCTTCTTAGTTCCTATCGGGGAGCTGTTTTTT. Its protein product is CASFLVPIGELFF.

The chain employs TRBV7-9 and TRBJ1-4, with D uncertain. Trimming removed 7 bases from V and 7 bases from J, with 10 bases in between. The CDR3 covers 12 residues. Germline V gene sequence: CDR1 SEHNR, CDR2 FQNEAQ (reference sequence). The CDR3 DNA reads as TGTGCCAGCACCGACACCCGTGAAAAACTGTTTTTT. Translation gives CASTDTREKLFF.

The chain links TRBV10-3 to TRBJ2-5, with a possible D match to TRBD1 (6 bases). Germline CDR1 ENHRY, CDR2 SYGVKD. The CDR3 has 14 residues. V was cut by 4 bases and J by 2 bases, with 11 bases left in between. CDR3 protein: CAISAGVGQETQYF. DNA of the CDR3: TGTGCCATCAGTGCAGGGGTTGGGCAAGAGACCCAGTACTTC.

The chain is built from TRBV25-1 and TRBJ2-1, with D unresolved. The ends were cut back, 3 bases at V and 9 bases at J, with 6 bases in the middle. The CDR3 consists of 11 residues. Looked up from germline, CDR1 is MGHDK and CDR2 is SYGVNS. The CDR3 loop is CASSERSEQFF. The CDR3 DNA sequence: TGTGCCAGCAGTGAGAGGAGTGAGCAGTTCTTC.

The J gene is TRBJ1-1, the V gene TRBV13, with D maybe TRBD1 (5 bases). Germline V gives CDR1 PRHDT, CDR2 FYEKMQ (reference sequence). The V and J ends lost 3 bases and 5 bases respectively, with 13 bases between them. This CDR3 is 14 amino acids long. CDR3 sequence (DNA): TGTGCCAGCAGCTTCGAGGGGAGGAGAACTGAAGCTTTCTTT. Protein sequence: CASSFEGRRTEAFF. Drawing the rest from reference TRBV13 and TRBJ1-1, the complete variable domain is AAGVIQSPRHLIKEKRETATLKCYPIPRHDTVYWYQQGPGQDPQFLISFYEKMQSDKGSIPDRFSAQQFSDYHSELNMSSLELGDSALYFCASSFEGRRTEAFFGQGTRLTVV.

The J gene is TRBJ2-2, the V gene TRBV4-1; 9 bases fit TRBD1. CDR1 MGHRA and CDR2 YSYEKL come from the germline V gene. This CDR3 is built from 15 residues. The J segment lost 8 bases and the V segment lost 3 bases, leaving 7 bases of the junction unmatched. The chain's CDR3 is CASSHTGGGLGELFF. CDR3 bases: TGCGCCAGCAGCCATACAGGGGGCGGCCTGGGGGAGCTGTTTTTT.

The chain employs TRBV4-1 and TRBJ2-2; 8 bases align to TRBD2. V lost 3 bases, J lost 8 bases, and 2 bases stayed unmatched. Germline-derived CDR1 and CDR2 are MGHRA and YSYEKL. This CDR3 comprises 13 residues. The CDR3 protein is CASSHGGAGELFF. Here the CDR3 DNA reads TGCGCCAGCAGCCACGGGGGGGCAGGGGAGCTGTTTTTT.

V usage is TRBV28 and J usage is TRBJ1-4; TRBD1 matches at 9 bases. V lost 6 bases to trimming and J lost 8 bases; unmatched junction nucleotides: 10. The CDR3 is 15 residues long. Germline V gives CDR1 MDHEN, CDR2 SYDVKM. The CDR3 bases are TGTGCCAGCAGGAACGGGGACAGGGACGGAGAAAAACTGTTTTTT. Protein: CASRNGDRDGEKLFF.

The CDR3 nucleotides read TGTGCCAGTAGTATGGGAGCGACTAGCGGGAAAATCTACGAGCAGTACTTC. This encodes CASSMGATSGKIYEQYF. The chain uses TRBV19 and TRBJ2-7; 11 nucleotides line up with TRBD2. The CDR3 covers 17 residues. CDR1 is LNHDA and CDR2 is SQIVND in the germline V gene (reference sequence). V dropped 3 bases and J dropped 3; count of bases not matched to a gene: 10.

V usage is TRBV6-4 and J usage is TRBJ1-2, with TRBD1 matching over 7 bases. Germline CDR1 is MRHNA and CDR2 is SNTAGT. The CDR3 is made up of 13 amino acids. After removal of 6 bases from V and 8 bases from J, the junction contained 9 bases not matched to a gene. The CDR3 DNA reads TGTGCCAGCAGGCCAGGACAGGCAGGGGGCTACACCTTC. This gives the protein CASRPGQAGGYTF.

V is TRBV9 and J is TRBJ2-3; 11 bases are a match to TRBD2. The ends lost 3 bases at V and 3 bases at J; junction bases unmatched: 6. Germline assignment: CDR1 SGDLS and CDR2 YYNGEE. The CDR3 runs to 16 residues. CDR3 nucleotide sequence: TGTGCCAGCAGCGGACTAGCGGGAAGACAGACAGATACGCAGTATTTT. This translates into CASSGLAGRQTDTQYF.

The V and J genes are TRBV10-3 and TRBJ2-2, with 7 bases matching TRBD2. Germline assignment: CDR1 ENHRY and CDR2 SYGVKD. Losses at the gene ends were 0 bases for V and 10 bases for J; bases not matched to a gene: 5. The CDR3 covers 14 residues. In DNA form, the CDR3 reads TGTGCCATCAGTGAGTCTGGGGGGGACGCGGAGCTGTTTTTT. This sequence encodes CAISESGGDAELFF.

The chain recombines TRBV3-1 (or the pseudogene TRBV3-2) with TRBJ1-2; 8 bases are shared with TRBD1. The CDR3 extends over 15 amino acids. Trimming cost V 1 base and J 4 bases; bases outside gene matches: 5. Germline CDR1 reads LGHDT; CDR2 reads YNNKEL (reference sequence). CDR3 in amino acids: CASSQARGTGYGYTF. Here the CDR3 DNA reads TGTGCCAGCAGCCAAGCTCGGGGGACAGGCTATGGCTACACCTTC.

V and J are TRBV10-1 and TRBJ2-1; no clear D gene. The germline gives CDR1 WNHNN, CDR2 SYGVQD (reference sequence). This CDR3 has 16 amino acids. Trimming cost V 1 base and J 3 bases, with 13 bases left between them. This CDR3 is CASSELVWYLYNEQFF. In nucleotides, the CDR3 is TGCGCCAGCAGTGAGTTAGTCTGGTACCTCTACAATGAGCAGTTCTTC.

The V and J genes are TRBV13 and TRBJ2-7; D possibly corresponds to TRBD2 (6 bases). Germline V gives CDR1 PRHDT, CDR2 FYEKMQ (reference sequence). The CDR3 totals 15 residues. V lost 6 bases and J 5 bases, leaving 20 bases between the germline ends. As DNA, the CDR3 is TGTGCCAGCAGTCTCGGGGACGGGAGAGTGGACGAGCAGTACTTC. Protein sequence: CASSLGDGRVDEQYF.

DNA of the CDR3: TGTGCCAGTAGTATAGGGTCCCTAGCGGGGACGAACACCGGGGAGCTGTTTTTT. This gives the protein CASSIGSLAGTNTGELFF. This chain links TRBV19 with TRBJ2-2; the match to TRBD2 covers 9 bases. The germline V gene encodes CDR1 LNHDA and CDR2 SQIVND (reference sequence). V was clipped by 1 base and J by 0 bases; unmatched bases: 6. The CDR3 is 18 residues long.